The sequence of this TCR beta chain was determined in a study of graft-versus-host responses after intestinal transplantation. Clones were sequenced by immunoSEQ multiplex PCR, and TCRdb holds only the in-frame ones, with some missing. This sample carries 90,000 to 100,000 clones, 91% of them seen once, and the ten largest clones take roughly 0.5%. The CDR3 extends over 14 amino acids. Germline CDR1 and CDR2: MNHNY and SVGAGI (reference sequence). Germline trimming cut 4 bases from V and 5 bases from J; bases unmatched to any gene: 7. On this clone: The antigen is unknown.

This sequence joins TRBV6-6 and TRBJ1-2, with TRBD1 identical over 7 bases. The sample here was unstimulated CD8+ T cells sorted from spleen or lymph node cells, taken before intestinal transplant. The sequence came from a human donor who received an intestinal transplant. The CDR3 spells CASSSRTGYYGYTF. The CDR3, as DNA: TGTGCCAGCAGTTCACGGACAGGTTATTATGGCTACACCTTC.